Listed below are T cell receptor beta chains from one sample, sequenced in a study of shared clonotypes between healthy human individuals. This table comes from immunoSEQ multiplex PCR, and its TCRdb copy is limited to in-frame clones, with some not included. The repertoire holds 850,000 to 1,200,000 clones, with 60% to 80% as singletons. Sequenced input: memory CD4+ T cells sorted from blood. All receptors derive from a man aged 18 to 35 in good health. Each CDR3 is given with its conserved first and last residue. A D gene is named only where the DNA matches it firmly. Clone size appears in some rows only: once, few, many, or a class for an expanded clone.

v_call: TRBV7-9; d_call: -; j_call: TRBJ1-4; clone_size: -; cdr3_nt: TGTGCCAGCAGCTTAGGGACAGCCGATGAAAAACTGTTTTTT; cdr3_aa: CASSLGTADEKLFF
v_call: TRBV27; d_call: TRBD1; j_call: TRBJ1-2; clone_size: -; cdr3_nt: TGTGCCAGCAGTGGCCGAGACAGGGTTTATAGCTACACCTTC; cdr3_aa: CASSGRDRVYSYTF
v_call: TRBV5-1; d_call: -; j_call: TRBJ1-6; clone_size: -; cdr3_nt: TGCGCCAGCAGCCCTGAGATCAAACCGGATTCACCCCTCCACTTT; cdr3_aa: CASSPEIKPDSPLHF
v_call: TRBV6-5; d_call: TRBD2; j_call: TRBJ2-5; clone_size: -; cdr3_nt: TGTGCCAGCAGTTACTCCGGGGCGGGGGGACAAGAGACCCAGTACTTC; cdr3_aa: CASSYSGAGGQETQYF
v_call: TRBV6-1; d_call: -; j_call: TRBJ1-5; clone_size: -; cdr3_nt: TGTGCCAGCACTCCTTGGCTCAATAGCAATCAGCCCCAGCATTTT; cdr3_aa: CASTPWLNSNQPQHF
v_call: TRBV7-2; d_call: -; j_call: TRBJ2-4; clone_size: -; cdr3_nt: TGTGCCATTGGAACTGCCAAAAACATTCAGTACTTC; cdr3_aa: CAIGTAKNIQYF
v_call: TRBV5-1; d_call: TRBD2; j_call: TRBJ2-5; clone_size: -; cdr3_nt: TGCGCCAGCAGCTCGACTAGCGGGAGGCAAGAGACCCAGTACTTC; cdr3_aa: CASSSTSGRQETQYF
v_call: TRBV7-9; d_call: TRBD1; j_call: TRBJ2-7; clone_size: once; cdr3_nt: TGTGCCAGCAGCTTAGAGGCAGGGGGCTACGAGCAGTACTTC; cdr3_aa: CASSLEAGGYEQYF
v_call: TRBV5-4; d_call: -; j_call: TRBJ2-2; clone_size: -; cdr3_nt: TGTGCCAGCAGTCTCGGGTATGGCGAGGGGGCCGGGGAGCTGTTTTTT; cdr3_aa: CASSLGYGEGAGELFF
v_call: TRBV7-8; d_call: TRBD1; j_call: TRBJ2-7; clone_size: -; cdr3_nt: TGTGCCAGCAGCTTAGATGACAGGGCCTCCTACGAGCAGTACTTC; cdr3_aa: CASSLDDRASYEQYF
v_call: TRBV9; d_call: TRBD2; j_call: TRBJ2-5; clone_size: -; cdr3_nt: TGTGCCAGCAGCGAGACTAGCGGGATTGGTGAGACCCAGTACTTC; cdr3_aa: CASSETSGIGETQYF
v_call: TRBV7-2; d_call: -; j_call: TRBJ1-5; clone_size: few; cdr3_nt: TGTGCCAGCAGCTCGTCGGGCAATCAGCCCCAGCATTTT; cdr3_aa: CASSSSGNQPQHF
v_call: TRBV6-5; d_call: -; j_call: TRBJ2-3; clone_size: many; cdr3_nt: TGTGCCAGCAGTTCCCAGGGGAGAGGGACAGATACGCAGTATTTT; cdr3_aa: CASSSQGRGTDTQYF
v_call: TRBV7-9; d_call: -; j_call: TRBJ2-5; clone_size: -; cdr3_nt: TGTGCCAGCAGCTTAGGGGGGGCCCGAGATCGGACCCAGTACTTC; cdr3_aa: CASSLGGARDRTQYF
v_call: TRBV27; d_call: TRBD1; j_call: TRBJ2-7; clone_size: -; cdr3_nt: TGTGTACCAAGACAGGGGAGCTCCTACGAGCAGTACTTC; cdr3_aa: CVPRQGSSYEQYF
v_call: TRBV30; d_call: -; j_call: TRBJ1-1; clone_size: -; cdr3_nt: TGTGCCTGGAGTGAGGGGGGGGGCACTGAAGCTTTCTTT; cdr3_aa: CAWSEGGGTEAFF
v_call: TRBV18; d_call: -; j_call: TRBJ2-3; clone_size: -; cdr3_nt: TGTGCCAGCTCACCAGGCGGTATTACAGATACGCAGTATTTT; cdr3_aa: CASSPGGITDTQYF
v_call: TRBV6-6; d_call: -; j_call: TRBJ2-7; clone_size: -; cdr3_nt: TGTGCCAGCAGTTACTCGTGGGAGCCTGCCTACGAGCAGTACTTC; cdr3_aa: CASSYSWEPAYEQYF
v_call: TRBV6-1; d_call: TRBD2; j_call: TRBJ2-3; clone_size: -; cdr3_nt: TGTGCCAGCAGTGTTTTAGCGGGGGGGCGAGATACGCAGTATTTT; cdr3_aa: CASSVLAGGRDTQYF
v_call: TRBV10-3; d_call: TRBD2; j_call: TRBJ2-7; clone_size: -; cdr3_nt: TGTGCCATCAGGGGCGTAGCGGGAGGAACCTACGAGCAGTACTTC; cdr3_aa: CAIRGVAGGTYEQYF
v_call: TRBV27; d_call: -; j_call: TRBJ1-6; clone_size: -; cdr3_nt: TGTGCCAGCAGTTTATCAGGGGGGGCGCCGAATTCACCCCTCCACTTT; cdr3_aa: CASSLSGGAPNSPLHF
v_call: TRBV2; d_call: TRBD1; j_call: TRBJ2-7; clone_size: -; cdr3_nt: TGTGCCAGCAGTACAGGGGCCATTCACTACGAGCAGTACTTC; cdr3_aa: CASSTGAIHYEQYF
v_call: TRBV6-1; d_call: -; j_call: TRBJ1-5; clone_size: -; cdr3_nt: TGTGCCAGCAGTGAAGCGTGGGTGGGAAGCAATCAGCCCCAGCATTTT; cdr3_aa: CASSEAWVGSNQPQHF
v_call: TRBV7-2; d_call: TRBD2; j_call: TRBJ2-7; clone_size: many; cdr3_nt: TGTGCCAGCAGCCCCGGGCTGACTAGCGGGATCTATGGCCACGAGCAGTACTTC; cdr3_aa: CASSPGLTSGIYGHEQYF
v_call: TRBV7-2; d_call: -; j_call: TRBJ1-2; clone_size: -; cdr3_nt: TGTGCCAGCAGCTTAAGACCAAACTCGGAGGAGGGCTACACCTTC; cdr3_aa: CASSLRPNSEEGYTF
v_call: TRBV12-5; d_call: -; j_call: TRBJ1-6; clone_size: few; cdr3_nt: TGTGCTAGTGCCTACACTAGCGGGGATTCACCCCTCCACTTT; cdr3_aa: CASAYTSGDSPLHF
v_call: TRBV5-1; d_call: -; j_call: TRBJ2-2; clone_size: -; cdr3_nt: TGCGCCAGCAGCCACAGGGACACCGGGGAGCTGTTTTTT; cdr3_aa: CASSHRDTGELFF
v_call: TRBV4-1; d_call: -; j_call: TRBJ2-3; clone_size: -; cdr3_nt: TGCGCCAGCAGCCAAGACAGACTCACAGATACGCAGTATTTT; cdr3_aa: CASSQDRLTDTQYF
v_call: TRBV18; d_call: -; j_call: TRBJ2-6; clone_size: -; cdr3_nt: TGTGCCAGCTCACCCTTGACGGGGTTCTCTGGGGCCAACGTCCTGACTTTC; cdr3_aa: CASSPLTGFSGANVLTF
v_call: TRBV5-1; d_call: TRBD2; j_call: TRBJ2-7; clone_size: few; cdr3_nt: TGCGCCAGCAGCCCTAGCGGGGGCAGTTACGAGCAGTACTTC; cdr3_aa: CASSPSGGSYEQYF
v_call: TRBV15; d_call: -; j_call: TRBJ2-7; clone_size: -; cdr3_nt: TGTGCCACCAGCAGAGATCTCGGGGGCCACGAGCAGTACTTC; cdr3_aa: CATSRDLGGHEQYF